This T cell receptor beta chain was sequenced in a study of human T cells and chemical hapten exposure. Ten or more counts support this clonotype. Time point here: patch test 3, about 24 weeks after DPC sensitization. As to treatment: therapeutic diphenylcyclopropenone sensitization with weekly scalp DPC. TCRdb independently ran MiXCR on the RACE reads; one entry per CDR3 protein. This sample carries about 84,000 distinct CDR3 sequences, under 14% of them seen once, and the ten largest clones take approximately 3.5%. J gave up 6 bases and V 6 bases, and 10 bases lay outside the gene matches. CDR1 DFQATT and CDR2 SNEGSKA come from the germline V gene (reference sequence). This CDR3 region has 14 residues.

The sample in question was whole blood, obtained in connection with sensitization to the hapten diphenylcyclopropenone (DPC). The chain couples TRBV20-1 to TRBJ1-5, with TRBD1 matching 8 bases. The origin of this receptor is a woman aged 45-65 years with alopecia areata. Some clones in this sample may be carry-over from other donors' samples. The CDR3: CSAQRDRGSQPQHF. The CDR3 DNA reads as TGCAGTGCCCAACGTGACAGGGGAAGTCAGCCCCAGCATTTT.